This T cell receptor (beta chain) is drawn from a study of cytomegalovirus exposure and HLA in healthy donors. There are a few counts of this clone. Its target is unknown. The CDR3 extends over 9 amino acids. CDR1 and CDR2 from the germline V gene are DFQATT and SNEGSKA (reference sequence). V gave up 6 bases and J gave up 15 bases, with 12 bases separating them. General observations from the study: Confirmation in vitro established that a few CMV-associated chains were specific for CMV antigens.

A multiplex PCR was run with 60 Vbeta primers and 13 Jbeta primers. Generated by immunoSEQ multiplex PCR, the TCRdb table keeps only in-frame clones and is missing some. The table has more than 150,000 clones, more than 65% seen once. The V gene is TRBV20-1, the J gene TRBJ1-5; D unresolved. The receptor was derived from a woman in her twenties or thirties in good health and CMV-seropositive. The sample was PBMCs. Written as DNA, the CDR3 is TGCAGTGCCCAATCGAAGAGGCATTTT. It encodes CSAQSKRHF.